The clone carrying this T cell receptor (beta chain) was found many times. Its antigen is unidentified. The data were obtained in a study of T-cell reconstitution after alpha-beta-depleted transplantation in children. Construction of the TCRbeta library involved unique molecular identifiers. TCRdb reanalysed the PCR reads using MiXCR and keeps one entry per CDR3 protein. Of almost 250,000 distinct CDR3 sequences in the sample, more than 20% were seen once. Germline CDR1 and CDR2: SEHNR and FQNEAQ (reference sequence). The V and J ends lost 5 bases and 2 bases respectively, with 16 bases between them. The CDR3 contains 15 residues. Notes on the study in general: Counts and diversity of T cells one year after transplant came mostly from newly produced T cells.

The chain recombines TRBV7-9 with TRBJ2-7; D unresolved. This TCR was sampled from a girl aged 2 to 9 with Fanconi anemia, due to receive a stem cell transplant. This sample comprised PBMCs, obtained before TCRalphabeta/CD19-depleted stem cell transplant. The CDR3 sequence is CASSPKQQPTYEQYF. CDR3 bases: TGTGCCAGCAGCCCAAAGCAGCAGCCTACCTACGAGCAGTACTTC.